This T cell receptor beta chain was captured in a study of blood T cell repertoires in COVID-19. On the study more broadly: Whether acute or convalescent, the COVID-19 samples came from the United States, Italy and Spain. Sample material is recorded as cDNA or gDNA derived from T cells, B-cell-depleted T cells, or PBMCs.

Original analysis: Using reference gene primer amplification, nucleated cell counts were estimated. Assay used: immunoSEQ multiplex PCR; TCRdb lists only in-frame clones, some missing. V and J calls and clone size are given by that table; D and trimming were obtained from the DNA. The data show 300,000 to 350,000 clones, roughly 90% seen once. Seattle's enrolled individuals joined amid active infection and were then monitored longitudinally. V was trimmed by 0 bases and J by 8 bases, leaving 16 bases between them. The CDR3 consists of 15 residues. CDR1 and CDR2 (germline): MNHEY, SMNVEV (reference sequence).

Sample: peripheral blood. This TCR came from a man aged 30-40 years with COVID-19, enrolled during active disease. The V and J genes are TRBV27 and TRBJ1-1, with D hard to call. CDR3 coding DNA: TGTGCCAGCAGTTTATCATTCGGGGTTGGTACCGAAGCTTTCTTT. The encoded protein is CASSLSFGVGTEAFF.